A selection of T cell receptor beta chains follows, all from one sample in a study of CD8 T cells in ankylosing spondylitis. MiXCR was run by TCRdb on the 5' RACE reads, yielding one entry per CDR3 protein. This table has fewer than 550,000 distinct CDR3 sequences, under 5.5% appearing once. The sample taken for sequencing was blood, either unsorted or a sorted T cell fraction (not recorded which). The receptor source for this set is a male donor with ankylosing spondylitis. Both conserved end residues are part of each CDR3. The order of the fields is J gene, clone size, D gene, V gene, CDR3 protein, CDR3 DNA. A D gene is named only where the DNA matches it firmly. Some rows have no size entry. The others give once, few or many, or a class for an expanded clone.

j_gene: TRBJ1-6
abundance: many
d_gene: TRBD1
v_gene: TRBV11-2
CDR3aa: CASSLGRGAYSPLHF
CDR3nt: TGTGCCAGCAGCTTAGGCAGGGGGGCTTATTCACCCCTCCACTTT

j_gene: TRBJ2-2
abundance: many
d_gene: NA
v_gene: TRBV5-1
CDR3aa: CASSVGTDTGELFF
CDR3nt: TGCGCCAGCAGCGTAGGGACGGACACCGGGGAGCTGTTTTTT

j_gene: TRBJ1-4
abundance: many
d_gene: NA
v_gene: TRBV2
CDR3aa: CASRNQGEKLFF
CDR3nt: TGTGCCAGCAGGAACCAGGGGGAAAAACTGTTTTTT

j_gene: TRBJ1-6
abundance: many
d_gene: NA
v_gene: TRBV7-2
CDR3aa: CASSLVMGSYNSPLHF
CDR3nt: TGTGCCAGCAGCTTAGTTATGGGATCCTATAATTCACCCCTCCACTTT

j_gene: TRBJ2-2
abundance: many
d_gene: TRBD2
v_gene: TRBV12-5
CDR3aa: CASGLKPGLAEKKKNTGELFF
CDR3nt: TGTGCTAGTGGCCTTAAACCGGGACTAGCGGAAAAAAAGAAGAACACCGGGGAGCTGTTTTTT

j_gene: TRBJ2-2
abundance: NA
d_gene: NA
v_gene: TRBV28
CDR3aa: CASSLDSYNTGELFF
CDR3nt: TGTGCCAGCAGCTTGGACTCCTATAACACCGGGGAGCTGTTTTTT

j_gene: TRBJ2-2
abundance: many
d_gene: NA
v_gene: TRBV4-1
CDR3aa: CASSRGQLEVTGELFF
CDR3nt: TGCGCCAGCAGCCGCGGACAGCTCGAAGTCACCGGGGAGCTGTTTTTT

j_gene: TRBJ2-7
abundance: few
d_gene: NA
v_gene: TRBV19
CDR3aa: CASSPEWAYEQYF
CDR3nt: TGTGCCAGTAGTCCCGAATGGGCCTACGAGCAGTACTTC

j_gene: TRBJ1-5
abundance: many
d_gene: NA
v_gene: TRBV4-2
CDR3aa: CASSQGDRSRAQHF
CDR3nt: TGTGCCAGCAGCCAAGGGGACCGTTCAAGGGCCCAGCATTTT

j_gene: TRBJ2-5
abundance: many
d_gene: NA
v_gene: TRBV20-1
CDR3aa: CSAAPGGETQYF
CDR3nt: TGCAGTGCCGCCCCGGGTGGTGAGACCCAGTACTTC

j_gene: TRBJ1-5
abundance: many
d_gene: NA
v_gene: TRBV6-5
CDR3aa: CASSTRRGAHNQPQHF
CDR3nt: TGTGCCAGCAGTACTAGGAGAGGGGCCCACAATCAGCCCCAGCATTTT

j_gene: TRBJ1-1
abundance: many
d_gene: NA
v_gene: TRBV20-1
CDR3aa: CSASGRADTEAFF
CDR3nt: TGCAGTGCTAGTGGGAGGGCAGACACTGAAGCTTTCTTT

j_gene: TRBJ2-1
abundance: many
d_gene: TRBD2
v_gene: TRBV4-3
CDR3aa: CASSRILAGGGGNEQFF
CDR3nt: TGCGCCAGCAGCCGAATCCTAGCGGGAGGGGGAGGCAATGAGCAGTTCTTC

j_gene: TRBJ2-1
abundance: many
d_gene: NA
v_gene: TRBV5-1
CDR3aa: CASSSRPPGEQFF
CDR3nt: TGCGCCAGCAGCTCCCGGCCGCCGGGGGAGCAGTTCTTC

j_gene: TRBJ2-5
abundance: many
d_gene: NA
v_gene: TRBV24-1
CDR3aa: CATSDLGGPTETQYF
CDR3nt: TGTGCCACCAGTGATTTAGGAGGGCCGACGGAGACCCAGTACTTC

j_gene: TRBJ1-1
abundance: many
d_gene: NA
v_gene: TRBV5-6
CDR3aa: CASSRIGPAGTEAFF
CDR3nt: TGTGCCAGCAGTAGGATAGGGCCCGCAGGCACTGAAGCTTTCTTT

j_gene: TRBJ1-4
abundance: many
d_gene: NA
v_gene: TRBV3-1
CDR3aa: CASSQRGGDEKLFF
CDR3nt: TGTGCCAGCAGCCAAAGGGGTGGCGATGAAAAACTGTTTTTT

j_gene: TRBJ2-1
abundance: many
d_gene: NA
v_gene: TRBV20-1
CDR3aa: CSARDVVGGGSSYNEQFF
CDR3nt: TGCAGTGCTAGAGATGTGGTAGGGGGGGGAAGCTCCTACAATGAGCAGTTCTTC

j_gene: TRBJ1-4
abundance: few
d_gene: NA
v_gene: TRBV2
CDR3aa: CASSRVTVGEKLFF
CDR3nt: TGTGCCAGTAGTCGAGTGACGGTGGGCGAAAAACTGTTTTTT

j_gene: TRBJ2-7
abundance: many
d_gene: NA
v_gene: TRBV5-1
CDR3aa: CASSVEQGYEQYF
CDR3nt: TGCGCCAGCAGCGTAGAACAGGGATACGAGCAGTACTTC

j_gene: TRBJ2-5
abundance: many
d_gene: NA
v_gene: TRBV5-5
CDR3aa: CASSYGLTGQETQYF
CDR3nt: TGTGCCAGCAGCTATGGACTTACGGGACAAGAGACCCAGTACTTC

j_gene: TRBJ1-1
abundance: many
d_gene: NA
v_gene: TRBV18
CDR3aa: CASSPRTAQGTEAFF
CDR3nt: TGTGCCAGCTCACCCAGGACAGCCCAGGGCACTGAAGCTTTCTTT

j_gene: TRBJ2-6
abundance: many
d_gene: NA
v_gene: TRBV5-1
CDR3aa: CASSTPAPGANVLTF
CDR3nt: TGCGCCAGCAGCACTCCGGCTCCTGGGGCCAACGTCCTGACTTTC